This T cell receptor beta chain originates from a study of T cell clusters in autoimmune cytopenias. Broader study findings: The cluster-lack signature was not seen for secondary cytopenia versus chronic lymphocytic leukemia. Healthy donors had approximately 3.1-fold more exclusive TRB clusters than active autoimmune hepatitis patients. Primary autoimmune cytopenia patients appeared to lack physiological T cell clusters present in healthy donors. TRB repertoire shifts in secondary cytopenia and chronic lymphocytic leukemia mostly reflected lymphoma, not autoimmunity.

One tube held mixed TRB-A and TRB-B primer pools for touch-down PCR. TCRdb reprocessed the multiplex PCR reads, with one entry per CDR3 protein and no DNA. In all, the sample yields 4,000 to 5,000 distinct CDR3 sequences. Note on this clonotype: Its antigen is unidentified.

This CDR3 is 17 amino acids long. Approximately 40,000 genome equivalents of blood DNA were amplified for TRB. V usage is TRBV12-3 or TRBV12-4 and J usage is TRBJ2-4; TCRdb returns TRBD1, unconfirmable since there is no DNA. The specimen was peripheral blood. This TCR was recovered from a human donor with an autoimmune cytopenia or autoimmune hepatitis (not recorded which). CDR3 amino acids: CASSLSWTGLAKNIQYF.